The clone carrying this TCR beta chain was detected a few times. What it binds is not known. One entry per CDR3 protein results from TCRdb running MiXCR on the reads. The sample has a few hundred thousand distinct CDR3 sequences, around 9% seen once. The sample belongs to a study of T cell repertoires in cytomegalovirus infection. Study as a whole: TCR beta signatures that were public indicated CMV infection and matching HLA type.

General study results and limits: Clonotype analysis showed dominance of the ex vivo response by HLA-C-restricted CMV-specific TCR beta clonotypes.

The CDR3 is made up of 13 amino acids. Trimming took off 7 bases at V and 5 bases at J, with 14 bases between the two ends. V gene TRBV12-3 or TRBV12-4 combines with J gene TRBJ2-5; weak D call: TRBD1 (5 bases). This clonotype was sampled from a human donor in good health (CMV status not recorded). Some clones in this sample may be carry-over from other donors' samples. Sequencing was carried out using PBMCs. CDR3 residues: CASTYQGWETQYF. In nucleotides, the CDR3 is TGTGCCAGCACTTACCAGGGTTGGGAGACCCAGTACTTC.